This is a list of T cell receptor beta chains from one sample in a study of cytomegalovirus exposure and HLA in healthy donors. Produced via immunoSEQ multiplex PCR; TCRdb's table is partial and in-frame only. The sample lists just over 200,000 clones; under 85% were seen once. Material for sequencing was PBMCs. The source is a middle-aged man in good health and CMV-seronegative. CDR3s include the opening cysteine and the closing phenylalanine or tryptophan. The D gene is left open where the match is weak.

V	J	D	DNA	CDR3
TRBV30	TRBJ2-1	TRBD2	TGTGCCTGGAGTGGCTATGGGACTAGAAATGAGCAGTTCTTC	CAWSGYGTRNEQFF
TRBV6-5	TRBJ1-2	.	TGTGCCAGCAGTGGGCAGGGTTATGGCTACACCTTC	CASSGQGYGYTF
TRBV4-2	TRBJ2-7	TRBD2	TGTGCCAGCAGCCAAGCGGGAGGGTCTCACGAGCAGTACTTC	CASSQAGGSHEQYF
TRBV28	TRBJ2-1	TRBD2	TGTGCCAGCACCCGACTAGCGGGAGCAACGAATGAGCAGTTCTTC	CASTRLAGATNEQFF
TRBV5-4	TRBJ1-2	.	TGTGCCAGCAGCTTGAACCGAGAACTCTATGGCTACACCTTC	CASSLNRELYGYTF
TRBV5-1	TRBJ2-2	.	TGCGCCAGCAGCGCGACTAGGGTGGACACCGGGGAGCTGTTTTTT	CASSATRVDTGELFF
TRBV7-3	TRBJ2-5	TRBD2	TGTGCCAGCAGCCTAGGACTAGCGGGAGCACAAGAGACCCAGTACTTC	CASSLGLAGAQETQYF
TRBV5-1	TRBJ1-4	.	TGCGCCAGCAGCTTATCGGGGGGGGCTGGGGAAAAACTGTTTTTT	CASSLSGGAGEKLFF
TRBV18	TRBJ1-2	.	TGTGCCAGCTCACCACCGGGCAGGTGGAACTATGGCTACACCTTC	CASSPPGRWNYGYTF
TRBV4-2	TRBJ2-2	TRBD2	TGTGCCAGCAGCGTAGGGACTAGCGGGAGAAGGCGCGGGGAGCTGTTTTTT	CASSVGTSGRRRGELFF
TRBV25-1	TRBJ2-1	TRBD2	TGTGCCAGGATTCTAGCGGGGGCCATCGGCTCCTACAATGAGCAGTTCTTC	CARILAGAIGSYNEQFF
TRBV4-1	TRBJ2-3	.	TGCGCCAGCAGCCTAAATATAGCGGCAGATACGCAGTATTTT	CASSLNIAADTQYF
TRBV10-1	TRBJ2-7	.	TGCGCCAGCAGTGAGTACGGAGCAAGCTCCTACGAGCAGTACTTC	CASSEYGASSYEQYF
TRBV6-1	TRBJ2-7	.	TGTGCCAGCAGAGACCCGGGACGGGGGGAGCAGTACTTC	CASRDPGRGEQYF
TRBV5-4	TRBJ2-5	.	TGTGCCGGGGGCAGGGATCAAGAGACCCAGTACTTC	CAGGRDQETQYF
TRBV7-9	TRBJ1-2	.	TGTGCCAGCAGCTTACCGACAGGAGATACAAACTACACCTTC	CASSLPTGDTNYTF
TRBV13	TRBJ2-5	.	TGTGCCAGCAGCTACAGGACTACCCGAAGGGAGACCCAGTACTTC	CASSYRTTRRETQYF
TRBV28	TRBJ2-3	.	TGTGCCAGCAGTAACCCACTCCGCACAGCTACGCAGTATTTT	CASSNPLRTATQYF